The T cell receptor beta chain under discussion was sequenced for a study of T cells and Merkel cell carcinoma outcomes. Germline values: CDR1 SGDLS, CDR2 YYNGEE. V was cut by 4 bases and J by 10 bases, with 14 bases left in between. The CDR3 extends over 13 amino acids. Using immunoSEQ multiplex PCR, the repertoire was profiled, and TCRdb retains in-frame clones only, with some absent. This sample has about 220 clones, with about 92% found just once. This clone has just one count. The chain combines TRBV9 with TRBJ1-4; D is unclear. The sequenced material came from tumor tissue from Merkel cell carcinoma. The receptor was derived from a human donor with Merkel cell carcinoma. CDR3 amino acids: CASSSPRVGKLFF. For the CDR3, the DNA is TGTGCCAGCAGCTCTCCAAGAGTCGGAAAACTGTTTTTT.